Listed below are T cell receptor beta chains from one sample, sequenced in a study of PD-L1 blockade in urothelial cancer. Sequencing was performed with immunoSEQ multiplex PCR; in TCRdb, only in-frame clones are kept and a portion is missing. The data show roughly 32,000 clones, around 84% seen once. The input for sequencing was PBMCs, taken around atezolizumab (anti-PD-L1) treatment. The receptors were sampled from a man between 60 and 75 years old with urothelial cancer. CDR3s include the opening cysteine and the closing phenylalanine or tryptophan. D genes are given only for firm matches. Expanded clones are given a class, and other clones once, few, many or no size at all.

V gene,J gene,D gene,clone size,CDR3 DNA,CDR3 protein
TRBV5-5,TRBJ2-1,TRBD2,NA,TGTGCCAGCAGCTTGGGGGCCGGGACTAGCGCGTTGCAGTTCTTC,CASSLGAGTSALQFF
TRBV7-8,TRBJ1-1,TRBD1,NA,TGTGCCAGCAGCTTAAACAGGGGGTGGTACACTGAAGCTTTCTTT,CASSLNRGWYTEAFF
TRBV19,TRBJ1-5,TRBD1,NA,TGTGCCAGTACTCCAGGGGGGATCAATCAGCCCCAGCATTTT,CASTPGGINQPQHF
TRBV7-9,TRBJ1-2,NA,NA,TGTGCCAGCAGCTTATTGGGGGCAGGGGCGAGACCCTATGGCTACACCTTC,CASSLLGAGARPYGYTF
TRBV2,TRBJ1-5,TRBD1,NA,TGTGCCAGCAGGACCGGGACAGGGGGCAATCAGCCCCAGCATTTT,CASRTGTGGNQPQHF
TRBV6-5,TRBJ2-4,NA,NA,TGTGCCAGCAGTTACTCCTCAGGAGGGGGGGGAAACATTCAGTACTTC,CASSYSSGGGGNIQYF
TRBV29-1,TRBJ2-2,TRBD2,NA,TGCAGCGCACGGACTAGCGGGGTCGACACCGGGGAGCTGTTTTTT,CSARTSGVDTGELFF
TRBV5-1,TRBJ2-6,NA,NA,TGCGCCAGCAGCTCCGGGTCTGGGGCCAACGTCCTGACTTTC,CASSSGSGANVLTF
TRBV27,TRBJ1-1,NA,few,TGTGCCAGCAGCCCCCAGGGGCTGCAAGCTTTCTTT,CASSPQGLQAFF
TRBV11-2,TRBJ2-2,TRBD1,NA,TGTGCCAGCAGCCCCCGACAGGGGGCGAGTTCCGGGGAGCTGTTTTTT,CASSPRQGASSGELFF
TRBV5-4,TRBJ2-7,NA,NA,TGTGCCAGCAGCCTGGCCGGGTCTAGCGTTCAGTACTTC,CASSLAGSSVQYF
TRBV5-1,TRBJ1-6,NA,NA,TGCGCCAGCAGCTCCGGAGACAGAGCGAATTCACCCCTCCACTTT,CASSSGDRANSPLHF
TRBV9,TRBJ2-7,TRBD1,NA,TGTGCCAGCAGCGCCAGACAGGGATACTACGAGCAGTACTTC,CASSARQGYYEQYF
TRBV19,TRBJ2-7,TRBD1,NA,TGTGCCAGTAGGATCACAGGGGAAGGCGAGCAGTACTTC,CASRITGEGEQYF
TRBV4-1,TRBJ2-7,TRBD2,NA,TGCGCCAGCAGCCGAGGACTAGCGGGAACCTACGAGCAGTACTTC,CASSRGLAGTYEQYF
TRBV5-1,TRBJ2-6,NA,NA,TGCGCCAGCAGCTTGGACATTTCCTCTGGGGCCAACGTCCTGACTTTC,CASSLDISSGANVLTF